This TCR beta chain was documented in a study of OX40 agonist ivuxolimab in advanced cancers. Study details: Cohort: more than 75% men, mean age about 60, aged about 23 to 79. Prior checkpoint blockade (anti-PD-1, anti-PD-L1 or anti-CTLA-4) was permitted; approximately 41% had it. Partial responses were achieved by three patients, of whom one had hepatocellular carcinoma and two had cutaneous melanoma.

Produced via immunoSEQ multiplex PCR; TCRdb's table is partial and in-frame only. The table lists 20,000 to 25,000 clones, around 85% of them singletons. Study-wide findings and caveats: Mean expanded clone counts were higher in CD8+ than CD4+ T cells.

Per germline, CDR1 MGHRA and CDR2 YSYEKL. The ends lost 4 bases at V and 3 bases at J; junction bases unmatched: 8. The CDR3 contains 16 residues. This clone was observed a few times. What it recognizes is unknown. V gene TRBV4-1 combines with J gene TRBJ2-2; 7 bases fit TRBD2. This clonotype originated in an adult with an advanced solid tumor such as melanoma, head and neck, liver or kidney cancer. The source was CD4+ or CD8+ T cells sorted from blood, collected in a trial of the OX40 agonist ivuxolimab. The DNA of the CDR3 is TGCGCCAGCAGCCCAGGACCCCGGGGGGACACCGGGGAGCTGTTTTTT. This translates into CASSPGPRGDTGELFF.